A selection of T cell receptor beta chains follows, all from one sample in a study of cytomegalovirus exposure and HLA in healthy donors. TCRdb keeps only in-frame clones here, not all; method: immunoSEQ multiplex PCR. The table lists under 300,000 clones, about 93% of them singletons, with about 1.7% in the top ten. The sequenced sample was PBMCs. Source of these receptors: a girl aged 2 to 10 in good health and CMV-seronegative. CDR3s include the opening cysteine and the closing phenylalanine or tryptophan. D genes are given only for firm matches. Not all rows give a size; the values are once, few, many and, for expanded clones, a class.

v_gene: TRBV21-1
d_gene: -
j_gene: TRBJ2-1
abundance: -
CDR3nt: TGTGCCAGCAGCAAAGCGGAACTAGCAAGAGGTGAGCAGTTCTTC
CDR3aa: CASSKAELARGEQFF

v_gene: TRBV2
d_gene: -
j_gene: TRBJ1-5
abundance: -
CDR3nt: TGTGCCAGCACTGGAGACGCAACTTATAGCAATCAGCCCCAGCATTTT
CDR3aa: CASTGDATYSNQPQHF

v_gene: TRBV28
d_gene: TRBD1
j_gene: TRBJ1-1
abundance: -
CDR3nt: TGTGCCAGCAGTTATCAAGGACAGGGGGCTTCGAACACTGAAGCTTTCTTT
CDR3aa: CASSYQGQGASNTEAFF

v_gene: TRBV10-3
d_gene: -
j_gene: TRBJ1-1
abundance: -
CDR3nt: TGTGCCATCAGTGAAGGGCAGGGGTACTCTGAAGCTTTCTTT
CDR3aa: CAISEGQGYSEAFF

v_gene: TRBV9
d_gene: TRBD1
j_gene: TRBJ1-2
abundance: -
CDR3nt: TGTGCCAGCAGCGTTGGACAGGTTAACTATGGCTACACCTTC
CDR3aa: CASSVGQVNYGYTF

v_gene: TRBV7-6
d_gene: TRBD1
j_gene: TRBJ2-1
abundance: once
CDR3nt: TGTGCCACCACCCCGGGACAGGGGGCCAATGAGCAGTTCTTC
CDR3aa: CATTPGQGANEQFF

v_gene: TRBV6-5
d_gene: TRBD1
j_gene: TRBJ2-7
abundance: -
CDR3nt: TGTGCCAGCAGTGAAGTGGGACAGGTGTACGAGCAGTACTTC
CDR3aa: CASSEVGQVYEQYF

v_gene: TRBV6-5
d_gene: TRBD1
j_gene: TRBJ2-7
abundance: -
CDR3nt: TGTGCCAGCAGTTACCCAGGGGGCCACGAGCAGTACTTC
CDR3aa: CASSYPGGHEQYF

v_gene: TRBV29-1
d_gene: -
j_gene: TRBJ2-7
abundance: -
CDR3nt: TGCAGCGTTTCCGGGACACGCGACTACGAGCAGTACTTC
CDR3aa: CSVSGTRDYEQYF

v_gene: TRBV27
d_gene: -
j_gene: TRBJ1-2
abundance: -
CDR3nt: TGTGCCAGCAGTTTATCGATGGAAGGGGTGGGGTATGGCTACACCTTC
CDR3aa: CASSLSMEGVGYGYTF

v_gene: TRBV6-1
d_gene: TRBD1
j_gene: TRBJ1-2
abundance: -
CDR3nt: TGTGCCAGCAGTGATCAAGGACAGGGGGCGCGAGGCTACACCTTC
CDR3aa: CASSDQGQGARGYTF

v_gene: TRBV5-1
d_gene: -
j_gene: TRBJ1-1
abundance: -
CDR3nt: TGCGCCAGCAGCTTGGGGCAGATTACTGAAGCTTTCTTT
CDR3aa: CASSLGQITEAFF

v_gene: TRBV6-1
d_gene: -
j_gene: TRBJ2-3
abundance: -
CDR3nt: TGTGCCAGCAGTGAATATCTAGATACGCAGTATTTT
CDR3aa: CASSEYLDTQYF

v_gene: TRBV9
d_gene: TRBD2
j_gene: TRBJ2-3
abundance: -
CDR3nt: TGTGCCAGCAGTCCGGGCGGGAGGATTGCAGATACGCAGTATTTT
CDR3aa: CASSPGGRIADTQYF

v_gene: TRBV13
d_gene: TRBD2
j_gene: TRBJ2-7
abundance: -
CDR3nt: TGTGCCAGCAGCTTAAAAACTAGCGGTATCTACGAGCAGTACTTC
CDR3aa: CASSLKTSGIYEQYF

v_gene: TRBV27
d_gene: -
j_gene: TRBJ1-1
abundance: -
CDR3nt: TGTGCCAGCAGTTTAGGGTCAGGTGGCACTGAAGCTTTCTTT
CDR3aa: CASSLGSGGTEAFF

v_gene: TRBV11-2
d_gene: TRBD1
j_gene: TRBJ2-7
abundance: -
CDR3nt: TGTGCCAGCAGCTTAGTTGGGACAGGGGAGGGCGAGCAGTACTTC
CDR3aa: CASSLVGTGEGEQYF

v_gene: TRBV30
d_gene: -
j_gene: TRBJ1-2
abundance: -
CDR3nt: TGTGCCTGGATGAAGGAGTGGGACTATGGCTACACCTTC
CDR3aa: CAWMKEWDYGYTF

v_gene: TRBV11-2
d_gene: -
j_gene: TRBJ1-5
abundance: -
CDR3nt: TGTGCCAGCAGCACCACGACAGGAAGCAATCAGCCCCAGCATTTT
CDR3aa: CASSTTTGSNQPQHF

v_gene: TRBV15
d_gene: -
j_gene: TRBJ2-7
abundance: -
CDR3nt: TGTGCCACCAGCACGACTGACCGCTACGAGCAGTACTTC
CDR3aa: CATSTTDRYEQYF

v_gene: TRBV9
d_gene: TRBD1
j_gene: TRBJ2-2
abundance: -
CDR3nt: TGTGCCAGCAGCGCAGGGGACAGCGGGGAGCTGTTTTTT
CDR3aa: CASSAGDSGELFF

v_gene: TRBV18
d_gene: TRBD1
j_gene: TRBJ1-4
abundance: -
CDR3nt: TGTGCCAGCTCACCATCGGGGACAGGGGCGGAAAAACTGTTTTTT
CDR3aa: CASSPSGTGAEKLFF

v_gene: TRBV5-1
d_gene: -
j_gene: TRBJ1-2
abundance: -
CDR3nt: TGCGCCAGCAGCTTACCCGGGAGCTATGGCTACACCTTC
CDR3aa: CASSLPGSYGYTF

v_gene: TRBV7-6
d_gene: TRBD2
j_gene: TRBJ2-6
abundance: once
CDR3nt: TGTGCCAGCAGCGGGAGGGTGAGCTCTGGGGCCAACGTCCTGACTTTC
CDR3aa: CASSGRVSSGANVLTF

v_gene: TRBV15
d_gene: TRBD2
j_gene: TRBJ2-1
abundance: -
CDR3nt: TGTGCCACCAGCCTTAGCGGGAGCGGGGATGAGCAGTTCTTC
CDR3aa: CATSLSGSGDEQFF

v_gene: TRBV11-2
d_gene: -
j_gene: TRBJ2-3
abundance: -
CDR3nt: TGTGCCAGCAGCTTCGCCACAGGCGGCACAGATACGCAGTATTTT
CDR3aa: CASSFATGGTDTQYF

v_gene: TRBV5-1
d_gene: TRBD1
j_gene: TRBJ1-1
abundance: -
CDR3nt: TGCGCCAGCAGCAAGACAGGGGGCGAGAGTACTGAAGCTTTCTTT
CDR3aa: CASSKTGGESTEAFF

v_gene: TRBV29-1
d_gene: -
j_gene: TRBJ1-2
abundance: -
CDR3nt: TGCAGCGTTGATCGGCGGCCCCCCGACTATGGCTACACCTTC
CDR3aa: CSVDRRPPDYGYTF

v_gene: TRBV5-6
d_gene: -
j_gene: TRBJ2-7
abundance: -
CDR3nt: TGTGCCAGCAGCTTCCGAGGTTCCTACGAGCAGTACTTC
CDR3aa: CASSFRGSYEQYF

v_gene: TRBV27
d_gene: TRBD1
j_gene: TRBJ2-7
abundance: -
CDR3nt: TGTGCCAGCAGTTCCGACAGGGGCACCTACTACGAGCAGTACTTC
CDR3aa: CASSSDRGTYYEQYF

v_gene: TRBV4-1
d_gene: TRBD1
j_gene: TRBJ1-1
abundance: -
CDR3nt: TGCGCCAGCAGCCCCAACTTGGGGACAGGATTTTCCAACACTGAAGCTTTCTTT
CDR3aa: CASSPNLGTGFSNTEAFF

v_gene: TRBV5-6
d_gene: -
j_gene: TRBJ1-4
abundance: -
CDR3nt: TGTGCCAGCAGCTTGGCCCAGGGACAAGATAATGAAAAACTGTTTTTT
CDR3aa: CASSLAQGQDNEKLFF

v_gene: TRBV4-1
d_gene: -
j_gene: TRBJ2-7
abundance: -
CDR3nt: TGCGCCAGCAGCCAACAGGTTCAGGGAACCTACGAGCAGTACTTC
CDR3aa: CASSQQVQGTYEQYF

v_gene: TRBV12-5
d_gene: -
j_gene: TRBJ1-1
abundance: -
CDR3nt: TGTGCTAGTGGTTTGGCCCCCGAGCGTCAGCATGAAGCTTTCTTT
CDR3aa: CASGLAPERQHEAFF

v_gene: TRBV7-7
d_gene: -
j_gene: TRBJ2-5
abundance: -
CDR3nt: TGTGCCAGCAGCTCCCTACAGGGAAAAGAGACCCAGTACTTC
CDR3aa: CASSSLQGKETQYF

v_gene: TRBV5-6
d_gene: TRBD1
j_gene: TRBJ2-5
abundance: few
CDR3nt: TGTGCCAGCAGCCCCTTAGTCGGGACAGTCCAAGAGACCCAGTACTTC
CDR3aa: CASSPLVGTVQETQYF

v_gene: TRBV13
d_gene: TRBD2
j_gene: TRBJ2-7
abundance: -
CDR3nt: TGTGCCAGCAGCATCGGGACTAGCCCTACCTACGAGCAGTACTTC
CDR3aa: CASSIGTSPTYEQYF

v_gene: TRBV6-1
d_gene: -
j_gene: TRBJ2-2
abundance: -
CDR3nt: TGTGCCAGCAGTGATGGAGAGGGAGCCCTTTATGAGGAGCTGTTTTTT
CDR3aa: CASSDGEGALYEELFF

v_gene: TRBV4-1
d_gene: -
j_gene: TRBJ2-7
abundance: few
CDR3nt: TGCGCCAGCAGCCAAGAGGAGGGGGCCTCCTACGAGCAGTACTTC
CDR3aa: CASSQEEGASYEQYF

v_gene: TRBV18
d_gene: TRBD2
j_gene: TRBJ2-7
abundance: -
CDR3nt: TGTGCCAGCTCTTCCAGGACTAGCGGAAACTACGAGCAGTACTTC
CDR3aa: CASSSRTSGNYEQYF

v_gene: TRBV2
d_gene: -
j_gene: TRBJ2-5
abundance: -
CDR3nt: TGTGCCAGCAGTGAACCAGCGGAGACCCAGTACTTC
CDR3aa: CASSEPAETQYF

v_gene: TRBV11-2
d_gene: -
j_gene: TRBJ2-7
abundance: -
CDR3nt: TGTGCCAGCAGCTTAGCTCAGGGGTCCTCCTACGAGCAGTACTTC
CDR3aa: CASSLAQGSSYEQYF

v_gene: TRBV27
d_gene: -
j_gene: TRBJ1-5
abundance: once
CDR3nt: TGTGCCAGCAGTCCCCGACAGGATAGCAATCAGCCCCAGCATTTT
CDR3aa: CASSPRQDSNQPQHF

v_gene: TRBV2
d_gene: -
j_gene: TRBJ2-7
abundance: -
CDR3nt: TGTGCCAGCAGGGGGCTCCTGAAGCAGTACTTC
CDR3aa: CASRGLLKQYF

v_gene: TRBV9
d_gene: TRBD1
j_gene: TRBJ2-1
abundance: -
CDR3nt: TGTGCCAGCAGCGTAGGATGGACAGGAGAAAAAGAGCAGTTCTTC
CDR3aa: CASSVGWTGEKEQFF

v_gene: TRBV30
d_gene: TRBD2
j_gene: TRBJ2-7
abundance: -
CDR3nt: TGTGCCTGGACTAGGGGAGGGTACGAGCAGTACTTC
CDR3aa: CAWTRGGYEQYF

v_gene: TRBV5-1
d_gene: -
j_gene: TRBJ2-1
abundance: -
CDR3nt: TGCGCCAGCAGCTTGGGGGACTGGTCCTACAATGAGCAGTTCTTC
CDR3aa: CASSLGDWSYNEQFF

v_gene: TRBV19
d_gene: -
j_gene: TRBJ2-1
abundance: -
CDR3nt: TGTGCCAGTAGACGGGACTTTTACAATGAGCAGTTCTTC
CDR3aa: CASRRDFYNEQFF

v_gene: TRBV19
d_gene: -
j_gene: TRBJ2-5
abundance: -
CDR3nt: TGTGCCAGTAGCTCCATCAGGGGAGAGACCCAGTACTTC
CDR3aa: CASSSIRGETQYF

v_gene: TRBV19
d_gene: -
j_gene: TRBJ1-1
abundance: -
CDR3nt: TGTGCCAGTACCAAACCGGGCAGGGGCAACACTGAAGCTTTCTTT
CDR3aa: CASTKPGRGNTEAFF

v_gene: TRBV11-3
d_gene: TRBD2
j_gene: TRBJ2-1
abundance: -
CDR3nt: TGTGCCAGCAGCTTACATACTAGCGGAGTCTCCTACAATGAGCAGTTCTTC
CDR3aa: CASSLHTSGVSYNEQFF

v_gene: TRBV6-5
d_gene: TRBD1
j_gene: TRBJ2-7
abundance: -
CDR3nt: TGTGCCAGCAGTTCAACAGGGGACGAGCAGTACTTC
CDR3aa: CASSSTGDEQYF

v_gene: TRBV7-9
d_gene: -
j_gene: TRBJ2-2
abundance: -
CDR3nt: TGTGCCAGCAGCTTAGCGGCGGCCGGGGAGCTGTTTTTT
CDR3aa: CASSLAAAGELFF

v_gene: TRBV6-5
d_gene: -
j_gene: TRBJ2-2
abundance: -
CDR3nt: TGTGCCAGCAGTTACTCCCCAGGGACGAACACCGGGGAGCTGTTTTTT
CDR3aa: CASSYSPGTNTGELFF

v_gene: TRBV6-5
d_gene: -
j_gene: TRBJ1-4
abundance: -
CDR3nt: TGTGCCAGCTCTCCCGGTCCTGCGGAAAAACTGTTTTTT
CDR3aa: CASSPGPAEKLFF